This passage covers 8 T cell receptor beta chains from one sample sequenced in a study of T cell responses to AZD1222 COVID-19 vaccine. Produced via immunoSEQ multiplex PCR; TCRdb's table is partial and in-frame only. The sample yields approximately 170,000 clones, 87% seen once. This specimen consisted of peripheral blood, obtained 28 days after the second AZD1222 dose. These receptors originate from an adult who received the AZD1222 COVID-19 vaccine.

V and J are TRBV3-1 (or the pseudogene TRBV3-2) and TRBJ1-1; D is uncertain. V was pared by 10 bases and J by 1 base, with 13 bases between. Germline V CDR1 and CDR2: LGHDT, YNNKEL (reference sequence). The CDR3 has 13 amino acids. The CDR3, as DNA: TGTGCCACCTCAGGTTCCCCGAACACTGAAGCTTTCTTT. This codes for CATSGSPNTEAFF.

The chain carries TRBV10-1 and TRBJ2-5; the match to TRBD1 covers 8 bases. Germline lookup yields CDR1 WNHNN and CDR2 SYGVQD (reference sequence). Trimming took 0 bases from V and 3 from J; bases not matched to a gene: 0. The CDR3 runs 14 residues. The CDR3 spells CASSESTGEETQYF. CDR3 bases: TGCGCCAGCAGTGAGTCGACAGGGGAAGAGACCCAGTACTTC.

The chain employs TRBV4-3 and TRBJ1-2, with D possibly being TRBD1 (5 bases). This CDR3 comprises 14 residues. V was pared by 1 base and J by 3 bases, with 9 bases between. The germline CDR1 and CDR2 sequences are LGHNA and YSLEER. In DNA, the CDR3 is TGCGCCAGCAGCCAAGGAAAGGGACACTATGGCTACACCTTC. The encoded protein is CASSQGKGHYGYTF.

The chain employs TRBV3-1 (or the pseudogene TRBV3-2) and TRBJ2-7; maybe TRBD2 (7 bases). This CDR3 has 16 residues. V was trimmed by 3 bases and J by 5 bases, leaving 20 bases between them. CDR1 is LGHDT, CDR2 YNNKEL, per germline (reference sequence). Here the CDR3 reads CASSHRSGTGGHEQYF. CDR3 DNA: TGTGCCAGCAGCCACCGTTCGGGGACGGGGGGCCACGAGCAGTACTTC.

The CDR3 here is CASSSGLRTYEQYF. The CDR3 DNA is TGCGCCAGCAGCTCGGGACTCCGGACCTACGAGCAGTACTTC. The rearrangement links TRBV5-1 to TRBJ2-7, with a possible D match to TRBD2 (6 bases). The ends were cut back, 3 bases at V and 2 bases at J, with 12 bases in the middle. The CDR3 loop spans 14 amino acids. The germline V gene encodes CDR1 SGHRS and CDR2 YFSETQ.

The chain has TRBV11-2 and TRBJ1-1, with TRBD1 as a possible D gene (5 bases). The V end was cut by 1 base, the J end by 2 bases, with 14 bases between. Germline V CDR1 and CDR2: SGHAT, FQNNGV. This CDR3 has 16 residues. In DNA, the CDR3 is TGTGCCAGCAGCTTAGGGCGGGGCAACTTCAACACTGAAGCTTTCTTT. Translating it yields CASSLGRGNFNTEAFF.

The rearrangement joins TRBV6-1 to TRBJ2-7; TRBD1 agrees at 11 bases. This CDR3 comprises 14 residues. The trim removed 1 base at V and 5 bases at J, leaving 1 base unmatched. Per the germline V gene, CDR1 is MNHNS and CDR2 is SASEGT. CDR3 DNA sequence: TGTGCCAGCAGTGAAGGGACAGGGGGCGACGAGCAGTACTTC. This translates into CASSEGTGGDEQYF.

The genes are TRBV3-1 (or the pseudogene TRBV3-2) and TRBJ2-7; a possible D gene is TRBD2 (6 bases). The V end was cut by 3 bases, the J end by 6 bases, with 27 bases between. CDR1 is LGHDT and CDR2 is YNNKEL in the germline V gene (reference sequence). The CDR3 extends over 18 amino acids. CDR3: CASSHSPPGARVGIEQYF. CDR3 nucleotide sequence: TGTGCCAGCAGCCATTCCCCGCCGGGAGCAAGGGTGGGAATCGAGCAGTACTTC.